The entry that follows covers one TCR beta chain sequence. As yet, its antigen is unknown. The assay was immunoSEQ multiplex PCR, and TCRdb's table has in-frame clones only and misses some. This sample has around 66,000 clones, with roughly 87% found just once. These data are taken from a study of T cell responses to AZD1222 COVID-19 vaccine. General study points: None of the repertoires were sampled until the peak T cell response had passed. Clonal diversity was possibly underestimated; the donors were predominantly white British and more often female.

The CDR3 totals 15 residues. V dropped 1 base and J dropped 7; count of bases not matched to a gene: 3. The germline V gene encodes CDR1 SGHTA and CDR2 FQGNSA. This specimen consisted of peripheral blood, obtained on day 0 of AZD1222 vaccination. V is TRBV7-2 and J is TRBJ1-4, with 10 bases that match TRBD1. This clonotype was obtained from an adult in good health. Here the CDR3 reads CASSLEGQGFEKLFF. In nucleotides, the CDR3 is TGTGCCAGCAGCTTAGAGGGACAGGGGTTTGAAAAACTGTTTTTT.